A single sample gave rise to the 15 T cell receptor beta chains below, sequenced in a study of blood T cell repertoires in COVID-19 (TCRdb year 2020). Receptor libraries were prepared by the immunoSEQ multiplex PCR assay. TCRdb took this table from immuneACCESS and kept in-frame rearrangements with V and J called. Such tables lack part of the clones; where checked against another copy, unresolved V genes explain under half of the gap, and the rest is unexplained. The sample table lists about 190,000 clones, less than 85% of them with a count of one. 13% of the sample lies in the top ten. The sample consisted of peripheral blood. These receptors originate from a man aged 45-60 years who had recovered from COVID-19.

The J gene is TRBJ2-7, the V gene TRBV12-5, with 7 bases identical to TRBD1. The CDR3 contains 20 residues. Per the germline V gene, CDR1 is LGHNT and CDR2 is FRNRAP. V shed 6 bases, J shed 2 bases, and the junction held 25 bases outside the gene matches. Here the CDR3 DNA reads TGTGCTAGTGGCCCACCACGGGGCAGGGGGATTTCAAGAGATACCTACGAGCAGTACTTC. Protein sequence: CASGPPRGRGISRDTYEQYF.

The J gene is TRBJ1-1, the V gene TRBV14, with D maybe TRBD1 (5 bases). V lost 0 bases to trimming and J lost 1 base, with 15 bases between them. Germline assignment: CDR1 SGHDN and CDR2 FVKESK. This CDR3 has 17 amino acids. As DNA, the CDR3 is TGTGCCAGCAGCCAAGATGCGAGAAAGACAGCGAACACTGAAGCTTTCTTT. This translates into CASSQDARKTANTEAFF.

V is TRBV5-8 and J is TRBJ1-5; weak D call: TRBD1 (5 bases). Germline CDR1 is SGHTS and CDR2 is YDEGEE. V lost 4 bases to trimming and J lost 1 base, with 24 bases between them. This CDR3 is 19 amino acids long. The CDR3 region has the DNA TGTGCCAGCAGCCCCATCCTACATCCAGGGAAGGGGAGCAATCAGCCCCAGCATTTT. This encodes CASSPILHPGKGSNQPQHF.

The chain carries TRBV7-3 and TRBJ2-7; 14 nucleotides line up with TRBD2. Germline values: CDR1 SGHTA, CDR2 FQGTGA. The CDR3 loop spans 15 amino acids. The trim removed 4 bases at V and 5 bases at J, leaving 4 bases unmatched. The CDR3 DNA reads TGTGCCAGCAGCTCGGGACTAGCGGGAGCCGACGAGCAGTACTTC. Translating it yields CASSSGLAGADEQYF. The whole variable domain, filled in from reference TRBV7-3 and TRBJ2-7, reads GAGVSQTPSNKVTEKGKYVELRCDPISGHTALYWYRQSLGQGPEFLIYFQGTGAADDSGLPNDRFFAVRPEGSVSTLKIQRTERGDSAVYLCASSSGLAGADEQYFGPGTRLTVT.

The chain employs TRBV19 and TRBJ2-5, with D possibly being TRBD2 (6 bases). Germline V gene data show CDR1 as LNHDA and CDR2 as SQIVND (reference sequence). This CDR3 region has 13 residues. V was cut by 5 bases and J by 5 bases, with 12 bases left in between. In nucleotides, the CDR3 is TGTGCCAGTAGTCCGACTAGAAGGGAGACCCAGTACTTC. It encodes CASSPTRRETQYF.

Only one count was recorded for this clone. The genes are TRBV7-3 and TRBJ1-1; TRBD1 matches 7 bases. The V and J ends lost 5 bases and 7 bases, in that order; junction bases with no gene match: 13. The CDR3 is 15 amino acids. CDR1 is SGHTA and CDR2 is FQGTGA in the germline V gene. The CDR3 sequence is CASSPKAGQINEAFF. The CDR3 DNA reads as TGTGCCAGCAGCCCGAAGGCGGGACAGATCAATGAAGCTTTCTTT.

The chain uses TRBV19 and TRBJ1-4; D not certain. This CDR3 is 17 amino acids long. Germline V gives CDR1 LNHDA, CDR2 SQIVND (reference sequence). The V gene lost 3 bases and the J gene lost 0 bases, with 14 bases spanning the gap. This CDR3 reads CASSMTAEAATNEKLFF. The CDR3 DNA reads as TGTGCCAGTAGTATGACGGCCGAGGCCGCAACTAATGAAAAACTGTTTTTT.

The chain employs TRBV6-5 and TRBJ2-7, with TRBD1 identical over 9 bases. The CDR3 extends over 14 amino acids. Germline CDR1 reads MNHEY; CDR2 reads SVGAGI. J gave up 4 bases and V 6 bases, and 7 bases lay outside the gene matches. CDR3 nucleotides: TGTGCCAGCAGCATACAGGGGGCGGTGTACGAGCAGTACTTC. Residues: CASSIQGAVYEQYF.

The chain links TRBV27 to TRBJ2-2; a possible D gene is TRBD1 (5 bases). This CDR3 comprises 15 residues. The V end was cut by 2 bases, the J end by 0 bases, with 7 bases between. Germline CDR1 MNHEY, CDR2 SMNVEV (reference sequence). CDR3 coding DNA: TGTGCCAGCAGTTTAAGGGGATCGAACACCGGGGAGCTGTTTTTT. It codes for CASSLRGSNTGELFF.

This clone was detected only once. V is TRBV5-1 and J is TRBJ2-3; 13 bases are shared with TRBD2. Germline CDR1 SGHRS, CDR2 YFSETQ. Trimming at V came to 4 bases and at J to 1 base, leaving 3 bases not matched to a gene. The CDR3 is 16 residues long. The CDR3 protein is CASSPGLAGRTDTQYF. The CDR3 DNA follows: TGCGCCAGCAGCCCGGGACTAGCGGGACGCACAGATACGCAGTATTTT.

This clone has just one count. J is TRBJ2-1 and V is TRBV9; 9 positions match TRBD1. Germline V gene sequence: CDR1 SGDLS, CDR2 YYNGEE. The CDR3 extends over 20 amino acids. Trimming at V came to 0 bases and at J to 3 bases, leaving 16 bases not matched to a gene. The CDR3 bases are TGTGCCAGCAGCGTAGCTACGGGGGAGGGGCGGGACAGGGACTACAATGAGCAGTTCTTC. Translation: CASSVATGEGRDRDYNEQFF.

The table lists this clone with a few counts. This chain's CDR3 is CASSYIRQTNTEAFF. CDR3 nucleotide sequence: TGTGCCAGCAGTTACATACGACAGACGAACACTGAAGCTTTCTTT. This rearrangement joins TRBV6-5 to TRBJ1-1; tentative D call: TRBD1 (5 bases). CDR3 length: 15 amino acids. The germline V gene encodes CDR1 MNHEY and CDR2 SVGAGI. V was shortened by 2 bases and J by 1 base, with 11 bases between the two germline ends.

The V gene is TRBV27, the J gene TRBJ2-3; D unresolved. This CDR3 has 13 residues. Per the germline V gene, CDR1 is MNHEY and CDR2 is SMNVEV (reference sequence). The V and J ends lost 5 bases and 2 bases respectively, with 8 bases between them. In DNA, the CDR3 is TGTGCCAGCAGTCCCCCTTACACAGATACGCAGTATTTT. Translated: CASSPPYTDTQYF.

CDR3 loop: CATSPHLSAPNNEQFF. The CDR3 region has the DNA TGTGCCACCAGCCCCCATCTAAGCGCACCTAACAATGAGCAGTTCTTC. This chain links TRBV15 with TRBJ2-1; D unresolved. Germline CDR1 reads LNHNV; CDR2 reads YYDKDF (reference sequence). V dropped 5 bases and J dropped 5 bases, with 19 bases sitting between them. There are 16 residues in the CDR3.

This rearrangement joins TRBV2 to TRBJ1-2; weak D call: TRBD1 (6 bases). The CDR3 sequence is 14 residues long. Germline loops: CDR1 SNHLY, CDR2 FYNNEI. Deletions cut 6 bases from V and 4 bases from J, with 15 bases between. CDR3: CASRAGQSSYGYTF. The DNA of the CDR3 is TGTGCCAGCAGGGCAGGACAGTCTTCCTATGGCTACACCTTC.